This entry describes one TCR beta chain. This clonotype was seen a handful of times. The clone's antigen remains unknown. The record has no base qualities; no much larger clone is one base away. This record comes from a study of T-cell reconstitution after alpha-beta-depleted transplantation in children (dated by TCRdb to about 2016). Some background on the complete study: Using TCR repertoire profiling, the study quantitatively followed how T-cell immune reconstitution unfolded in children after TCRalphabeta/CD19-depleted allogeneic hematopoietic cell transplantation.

Via the germline V gene (reference sequence), CDR1 is DFQATT and CDR2 SNEGSKA. V drops 1 base and J drops 3 bases, leaving 13 bases in between. From cysteine to phenylalanine, the CDR3 is 15 amino acids long. Only CDR3 DNA remains: 45 bases, in frame from the first base. Libraries were constructed by PCR. TCRdb names Illumina HiSeq 2500 as the instrument used. TCR libraries were prepared with molecular barcoding, using unique molecular identifiers to normalize TCRbeta repertoire quantification. TCRdb passed the public sequencing reads through fastp at Q25 and MiXCR, retaining productive beta sequences. Each record represents a unique CDR3 protein, reported with the most common genes and DNA among its rows. This sample is represented by hundreds of thousands of distinct CDR3 sequences; roughly 23% of them were singletons. The biggest ten clones account for 13% to 15% of the sample. In the paper's terms, the treatment or condition label means: allogeneic hematopoietic cell transplantation with graft depleted of TCRalphabeta T cells and CD19 B cells. TCRalphabeta/CD19-depleted allogeneic hematopoietic cell grafts were given to the transplant recipients, all of whom were children.

What the authors observed across the whole study: Apparently early alphabetaT-cell count recovery about two months after transplant reportedly relied on only several hundred rapidly expanded clones derived from non-depleted graft cells. In some patients, high TCRbeta diversity at day 60 was attributed to recipient T cells and intrathymic progenitors that had survived conditioning. Over the following months the frequencies of hyperexpanded clones went down, and after one year T-cell counts and TCRbeta diversity were mostly credited to newly produced T cells.

The origin of this receptor is a boy under two years old who had a stem cell transplant for acute myeloid leukemia, so the T cells may come from the graft donor. The chain is assembled from TRBV20-1 and TRBJ1-5, with no reliable assignment of the D segment. Specimen: PBMCs, mostly from graft donor cells, collected 360 days after TCRalphabeta/CD19-depleted stem cell transplant. The DNA is as follows: TGCAGTGCTAGAGGGGGAGAGGGCAACAATCAGCCCCAGCATTTT. This is translated as CSARGGEGNNQPQHF.